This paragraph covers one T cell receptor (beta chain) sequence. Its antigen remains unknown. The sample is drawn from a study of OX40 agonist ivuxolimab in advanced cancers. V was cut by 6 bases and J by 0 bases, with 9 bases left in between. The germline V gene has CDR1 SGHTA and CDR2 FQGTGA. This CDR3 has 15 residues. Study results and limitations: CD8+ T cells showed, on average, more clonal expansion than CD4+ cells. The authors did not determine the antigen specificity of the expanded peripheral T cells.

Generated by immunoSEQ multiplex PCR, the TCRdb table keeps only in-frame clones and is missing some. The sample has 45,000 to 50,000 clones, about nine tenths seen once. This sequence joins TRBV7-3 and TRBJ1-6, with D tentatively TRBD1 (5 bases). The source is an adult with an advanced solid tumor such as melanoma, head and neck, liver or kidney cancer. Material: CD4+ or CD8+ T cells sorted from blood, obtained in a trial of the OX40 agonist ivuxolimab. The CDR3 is CASSLTGSYNSPLHF. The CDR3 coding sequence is TGTGCCAGCAGTCTTACAGGCTCCTATAATTCACCCCTCCACTTT.